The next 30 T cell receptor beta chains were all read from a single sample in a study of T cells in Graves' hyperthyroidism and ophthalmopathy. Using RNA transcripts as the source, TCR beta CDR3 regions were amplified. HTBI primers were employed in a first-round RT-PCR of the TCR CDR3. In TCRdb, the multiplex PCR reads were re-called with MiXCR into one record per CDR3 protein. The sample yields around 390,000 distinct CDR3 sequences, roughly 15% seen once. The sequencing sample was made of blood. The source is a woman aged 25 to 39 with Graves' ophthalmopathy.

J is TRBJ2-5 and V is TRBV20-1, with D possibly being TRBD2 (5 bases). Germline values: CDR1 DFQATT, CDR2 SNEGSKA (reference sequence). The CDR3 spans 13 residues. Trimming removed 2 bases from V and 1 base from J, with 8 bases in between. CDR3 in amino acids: CSARREFQETQYF. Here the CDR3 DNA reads TGCAGTGCTAGAAGGGAGTTCCAAGAGACCCAGTACTTC.

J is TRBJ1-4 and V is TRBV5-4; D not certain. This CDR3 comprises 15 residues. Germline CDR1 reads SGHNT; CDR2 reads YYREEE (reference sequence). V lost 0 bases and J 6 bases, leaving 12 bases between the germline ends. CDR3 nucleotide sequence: TGTGCCAGCAGCTTGGTAGGAGGGTCGGATGAAAAACTGTTTTTT. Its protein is CASSLVGGSDEKLFF.

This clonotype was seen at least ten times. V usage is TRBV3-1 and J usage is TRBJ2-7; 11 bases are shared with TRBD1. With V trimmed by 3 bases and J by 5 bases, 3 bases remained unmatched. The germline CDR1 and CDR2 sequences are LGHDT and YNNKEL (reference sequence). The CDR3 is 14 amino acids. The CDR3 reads CASSHGQGANEQYF. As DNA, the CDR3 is TGTGCCAGCAGCCATGGACAGGGGGCGAACGAGCAGTACTTC.

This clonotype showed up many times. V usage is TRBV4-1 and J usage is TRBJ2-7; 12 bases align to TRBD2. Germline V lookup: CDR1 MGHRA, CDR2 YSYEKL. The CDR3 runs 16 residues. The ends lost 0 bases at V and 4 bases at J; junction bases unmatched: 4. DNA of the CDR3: TGCGCCAGCAGCCAAGATCTAGGGACTAGCGGGTACGAGCAGTACTTC. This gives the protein CASSQDLGTSGYEQYF.

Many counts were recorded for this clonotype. This chain's CDR3 is CASSEERSYEQYF. The DNA for the CDR3 is TGTGCCAGCAGTGAGGAACGGTCCTACGAGCAGTACTTC. The J gene is TRBJ2-7, the V gene TRBV2; D unresolved. CDR1 SNHLY and CDR2 FYNNEI come from the germline V gene. The V end lost 3 bases, the J end lost 1 base, and 7 bases lay between the germline ends. The CDR3 runs to 13 residues. The entire variable domain, with the rest obtained from reference TRBV2 and TRBJ2-7, is as follows: EPEVTQTPSHQVTQMGQEVILRCVPISNHLYFYWYRQILGQKVEFLVSFYNNEISEKSEIFDDQFSVERPDGSNFTLKIRSTKLEDSAMYFCASSEERSYEQYFGPGTRLTVT.

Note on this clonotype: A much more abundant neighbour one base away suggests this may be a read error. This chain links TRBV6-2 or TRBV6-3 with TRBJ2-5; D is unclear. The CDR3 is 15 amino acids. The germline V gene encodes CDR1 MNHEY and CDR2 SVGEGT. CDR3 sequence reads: CVSSYSELLNSGQYF. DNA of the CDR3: TGTGTCAGCAGTTACTCGGAACTTCTCAACTCGGGCCAGTACTTC.

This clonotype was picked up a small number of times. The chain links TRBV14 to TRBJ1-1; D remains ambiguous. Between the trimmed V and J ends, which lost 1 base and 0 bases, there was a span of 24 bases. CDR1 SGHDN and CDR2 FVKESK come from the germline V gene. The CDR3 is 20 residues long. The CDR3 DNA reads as TGTGCCAGCAGCCAAGTTGAAGGGTTTGTCGCCACGACCATGAACACTGAAGCTTTCTTT. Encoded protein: CASSQVEGFVATTMNTEAFF.

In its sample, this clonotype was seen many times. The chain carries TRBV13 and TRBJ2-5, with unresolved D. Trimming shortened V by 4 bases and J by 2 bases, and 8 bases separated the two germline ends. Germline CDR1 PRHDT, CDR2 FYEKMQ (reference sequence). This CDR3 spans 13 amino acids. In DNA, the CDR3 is TGTGCCAGCAGCTCCAATCTACAAGAGACCCAGTACTTC. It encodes CASSSNLQETQYF.

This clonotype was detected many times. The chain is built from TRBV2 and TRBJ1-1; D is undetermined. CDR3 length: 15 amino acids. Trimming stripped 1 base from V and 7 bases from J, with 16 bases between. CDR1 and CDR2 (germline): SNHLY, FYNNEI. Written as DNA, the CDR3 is TGTGCCAGCAGTGAAGTAAGTTGGGGAAAGAATGAAGCTTTCTTT. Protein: CASSEVSWGKNEAFF.

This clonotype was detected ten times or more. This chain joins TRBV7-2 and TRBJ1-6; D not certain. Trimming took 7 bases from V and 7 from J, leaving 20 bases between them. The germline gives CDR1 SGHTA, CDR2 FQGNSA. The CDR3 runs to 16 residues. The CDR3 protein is CASNPHVGRTNSPLHF. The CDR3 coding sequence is TGTGCCAGCAATCCACATGTGGGTAGAACAAATTCACCCCTCCACTTT.

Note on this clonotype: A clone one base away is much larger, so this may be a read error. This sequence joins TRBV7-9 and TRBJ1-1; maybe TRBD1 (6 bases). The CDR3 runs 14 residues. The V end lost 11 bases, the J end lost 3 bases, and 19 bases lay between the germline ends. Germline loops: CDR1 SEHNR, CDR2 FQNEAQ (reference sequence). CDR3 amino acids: CAGGGGGMHTEAFF. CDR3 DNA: TGTGCCGGGGGTGGCGGGGGCATGCACACTGAAGCTTTCTTT.

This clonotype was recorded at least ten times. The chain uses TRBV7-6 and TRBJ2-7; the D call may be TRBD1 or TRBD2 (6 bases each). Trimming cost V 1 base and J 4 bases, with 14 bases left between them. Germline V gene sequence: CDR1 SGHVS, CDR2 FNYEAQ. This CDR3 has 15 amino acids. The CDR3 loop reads CASSLEAPGAYEQYF. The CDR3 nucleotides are TGTGCCAGCAGCTTAGAGGCCCCGGGGGCATACGAGCAGTACTTC.

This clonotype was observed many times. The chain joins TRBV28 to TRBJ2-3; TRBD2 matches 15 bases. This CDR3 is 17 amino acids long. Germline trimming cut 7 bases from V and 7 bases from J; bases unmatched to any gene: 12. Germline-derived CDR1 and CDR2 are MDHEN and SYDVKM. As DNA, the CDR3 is TGTGCCAGCAAGGACCGAATGGGACTAGCGGGGGGTTATACGCAGTATTTT. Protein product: CASKDRMGLAGGYTQYF.

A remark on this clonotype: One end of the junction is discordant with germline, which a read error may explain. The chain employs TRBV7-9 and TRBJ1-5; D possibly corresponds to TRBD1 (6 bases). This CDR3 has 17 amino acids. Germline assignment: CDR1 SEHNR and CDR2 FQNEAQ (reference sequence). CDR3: CASGLAHGGQGRQPQHF. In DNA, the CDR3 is TGTGCCAGCGGCTTAGCCCACGGGGGCCAGGGACGTCAGCCCCAGCATTTT.

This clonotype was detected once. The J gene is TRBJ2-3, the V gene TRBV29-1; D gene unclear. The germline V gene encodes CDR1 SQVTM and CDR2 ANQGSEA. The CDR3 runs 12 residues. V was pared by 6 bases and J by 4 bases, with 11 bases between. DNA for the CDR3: TGCAGCGTCGGAGACGGATCAGATACGCAGTATTTT. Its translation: CSVGDGSDTQYF.

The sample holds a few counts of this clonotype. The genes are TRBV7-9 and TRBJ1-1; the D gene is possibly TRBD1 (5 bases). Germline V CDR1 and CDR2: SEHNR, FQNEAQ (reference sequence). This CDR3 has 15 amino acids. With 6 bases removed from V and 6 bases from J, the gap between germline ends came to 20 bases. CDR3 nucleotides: TGTGCCAGCAGTTTCACCGGGGGGGAGTTGGCTGAAGCTTTCTTT. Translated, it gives CASSFTGGELAEAFF.

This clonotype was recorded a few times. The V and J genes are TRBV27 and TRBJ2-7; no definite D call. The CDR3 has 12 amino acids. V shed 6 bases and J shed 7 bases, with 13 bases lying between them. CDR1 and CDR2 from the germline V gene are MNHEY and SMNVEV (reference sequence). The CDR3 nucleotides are TGTGCCAGCAGCTCAGGAGTCCGGGAGCAGTACTTC. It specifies CASSSGVREQYF.

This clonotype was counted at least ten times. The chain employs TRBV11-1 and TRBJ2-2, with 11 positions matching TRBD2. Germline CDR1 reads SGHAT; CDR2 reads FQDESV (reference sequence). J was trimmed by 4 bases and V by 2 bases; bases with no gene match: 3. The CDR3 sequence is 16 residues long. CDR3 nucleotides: TGTGCCAGCAGCTTATTAGCGGGGGGGCTCACCGGGGAGCTGTTTTTT. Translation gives CASSLLAGGLTGELFF. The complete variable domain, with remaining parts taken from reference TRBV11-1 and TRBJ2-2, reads EAEVAQSPRYKITEKSQAVAFWCDPISGHATLYWYRQILGQGPELLVQFQDESVVDDSQLPKDRFSAERLKGVDSTLKIQPAELGDSAMYLCASSLLAGGLTGELFFGEGSRLTVL.

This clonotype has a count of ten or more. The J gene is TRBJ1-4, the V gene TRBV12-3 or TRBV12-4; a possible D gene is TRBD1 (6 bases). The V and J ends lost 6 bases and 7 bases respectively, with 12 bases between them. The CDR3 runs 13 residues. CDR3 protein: CASSRTVLEKLFF. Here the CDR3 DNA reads TGTGCCAGCAGCCGGACAGTCCTTGAAAAACTGTTTTTT.

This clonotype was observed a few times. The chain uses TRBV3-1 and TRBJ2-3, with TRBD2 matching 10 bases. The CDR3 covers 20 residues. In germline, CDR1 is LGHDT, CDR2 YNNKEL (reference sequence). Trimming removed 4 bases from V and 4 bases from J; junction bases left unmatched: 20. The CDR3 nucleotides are TGTGCCAGCAGCCCCGGTGGTAGCGGGGGGAAAAACCCATCCTCAGATACGCAGTATTTT. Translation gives CASSPGGSGGKNPSSDTQYF.

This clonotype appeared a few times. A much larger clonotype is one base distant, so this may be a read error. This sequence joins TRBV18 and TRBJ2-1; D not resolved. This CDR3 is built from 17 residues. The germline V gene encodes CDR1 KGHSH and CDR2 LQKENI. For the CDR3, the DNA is TGTGCCAGCTCACCAATAACCACAACGAGCTCCTACAATGTGCAGTTCTTC. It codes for CASSPITTTSSYNVQFF.

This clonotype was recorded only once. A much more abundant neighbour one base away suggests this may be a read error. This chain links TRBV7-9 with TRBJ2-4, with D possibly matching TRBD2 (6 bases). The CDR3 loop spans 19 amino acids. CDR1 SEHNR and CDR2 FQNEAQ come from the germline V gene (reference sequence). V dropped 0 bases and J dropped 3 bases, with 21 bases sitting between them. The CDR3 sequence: CASSLAALGGPRFKNIQYF. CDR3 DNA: TGTGCCAGCAGCTTAGCGGCGCTCGGGGGTCCTCGGTTCAAAAACATTCAGTACTTC.

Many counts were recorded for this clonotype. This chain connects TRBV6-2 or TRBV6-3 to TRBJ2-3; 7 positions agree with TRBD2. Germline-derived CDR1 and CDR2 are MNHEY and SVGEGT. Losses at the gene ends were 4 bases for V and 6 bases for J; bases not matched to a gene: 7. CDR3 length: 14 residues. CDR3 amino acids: CASSSPSGTDTQYF. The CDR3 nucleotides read TGTGCCAGCAGTTCACCTAGCGGAACCGATACGCAGTATTTT.

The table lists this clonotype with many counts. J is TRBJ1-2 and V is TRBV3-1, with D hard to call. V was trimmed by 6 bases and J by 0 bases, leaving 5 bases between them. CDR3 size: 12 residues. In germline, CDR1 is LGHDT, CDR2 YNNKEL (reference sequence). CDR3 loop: CASRLANYGYTF. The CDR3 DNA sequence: TGTGCCAGCAGACTAGCTAACTATGGCTACACCTTC.

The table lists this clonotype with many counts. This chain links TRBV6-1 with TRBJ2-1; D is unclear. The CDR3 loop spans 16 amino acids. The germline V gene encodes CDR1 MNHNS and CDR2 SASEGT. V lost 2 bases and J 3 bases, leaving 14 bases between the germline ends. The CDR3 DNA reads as TGTGCCAGCAGTGAAAGGAATCGCCGGTTCTACAATGAGCAGTTCTTC. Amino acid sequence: CASSERNRRFYNEQFF.

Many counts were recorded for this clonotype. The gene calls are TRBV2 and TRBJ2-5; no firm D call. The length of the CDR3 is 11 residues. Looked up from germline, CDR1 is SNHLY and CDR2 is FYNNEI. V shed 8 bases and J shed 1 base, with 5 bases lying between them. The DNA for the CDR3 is TGTGCCAGCGATACCCAAGAGACCCAGTACTTC. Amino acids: CASDTQETQYF.

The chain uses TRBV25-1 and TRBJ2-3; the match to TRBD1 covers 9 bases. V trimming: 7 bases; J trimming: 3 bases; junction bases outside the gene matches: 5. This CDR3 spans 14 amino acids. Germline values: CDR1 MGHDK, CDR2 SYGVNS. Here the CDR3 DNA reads TGTGCCAGCATCGGGGACAGGGCTACAGATACGCAGTATTTT. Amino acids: CASIGDRATDTQYF.

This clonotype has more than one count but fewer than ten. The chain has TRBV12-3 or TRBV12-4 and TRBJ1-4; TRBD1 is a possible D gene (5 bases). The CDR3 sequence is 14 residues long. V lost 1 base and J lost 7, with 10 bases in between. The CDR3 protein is CASSLDRRGEKLFF. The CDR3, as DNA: TGTGCCAGCAGTTTAGACCGGAGGGGTGAAAAACTGTTTTTT.

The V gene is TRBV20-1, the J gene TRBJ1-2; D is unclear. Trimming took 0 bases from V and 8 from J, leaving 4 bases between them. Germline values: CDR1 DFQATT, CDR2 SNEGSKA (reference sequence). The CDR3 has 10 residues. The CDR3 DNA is TGCAGTGCTAGAGATGAAGGCTACACCTTC. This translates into CSARDEGYTF.

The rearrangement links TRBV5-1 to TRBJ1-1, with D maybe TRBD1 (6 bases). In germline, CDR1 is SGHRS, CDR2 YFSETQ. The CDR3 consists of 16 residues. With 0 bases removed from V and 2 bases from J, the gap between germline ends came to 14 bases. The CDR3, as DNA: TGCGCCAGCAGCTTGGGGGGACACATAAGCAACACTGAAGCTTTCTTT. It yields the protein CASSLGGHISNTEAFF.